This TCR beta chain was profiled in a study of T cell changes during pregnancy in multiple sclerosis. This CDR3 spans 13 amino acids. CDR1 and CDR2 from the germline V gene are MGHDK and SYGVNS. Trimming left V 1 base short and J 6 bases short, with 7 bases between. Assay: immunoSEQ multiplex PCR; the TCRdb copy retains only in-frame clones and omits some. The table lists approximately 28,000 clones, 85% to 95% of them singletons. This clonotype originated in a female donor with multiple sclerosis, enrolled in a pregnancy study. The chain couples TRBV25-1 to TRBJ1-5; D is perhaps TRBD1 (5 bases). The starting material was CD8+ T cells from peripheral blood mononuclear cells, obtained before pregnancy. DNA of the CDR3: TGTGCCAGCAGTGAATCAGGGATTCAGCCCCAGCATTTT. It specifies CASSESGIQPQHF.